This T cell receptor beta chain was sequenced for a study of blood T cell repertoires in COVID-19. At the level of the study: Acute and convalescent COVID-19 specimens originated in the United States, Italy and Spain.

The V end was cut by 5 bases, the J end by 6 bases, with 14 bases between. The CDR3 contains 15 residues. Germline V lookup: CDR1 LNHDA, CDR2 SQIVND (reference sequence). The table came from immunoSEQ multiplex PCR; TCRdb's copy has only in-frame clones and leaves some out. The sample consists of about 280,000 clones, roughly 85% of them appearing once. This chain connects TRBV19 to TRBJ1-6; no definite D call. The sequenced sample consisted of peripheral blood. The receptor was derived from a man between 50 and 59 years old with active or convalescent COVID-19. CDR3 sequence (DNA): TGTGCCAGTAGTGCAAAAATTCGGAGTAATTCACCCCTCCACTTT. As protein: CASSAKIRSNSPLHF.